A single sample gave rise to the 28 T cell receptor beta chains below, sequenced in a study of response to subunit inactivated influenza vaccine (dated 2018 in TCRdb). Library construction relied on RT-PCR. Sequencing used an Illumina HiSeq 2500. The raw public reads went through TCRdb reprocessing: fastp at Q25, MiXCR clone calling, in-frame beta chains kept. Identical CDR3 protein sequences are pooled into one entry, listed with their most common genes and DNA. The sample records about 480,000 distinct CDR3 sequences, about 25% of which are singletons. Under 2.5% of the sample is taken by the ten largest. The material was CD4+ T cells sorted from PBMCs, obtained around 5 days after vaccination. These receptors all come from a man between 45 and 60 years old who received an inactivated influenza vaccine. Donor details come from another sample of the same person, matched by shared clones.

There are a few counts of this clonotype. The gene calls are TRBV5-1 and TRBJ1-2; D is undetermined. V shed 4 bases and J shed 2 bases, with 15 bases lying between them. This CDR3 spans 15 amino acids. The germline V gene has CDR1 SGHRS and CDR2 YFSETQ. DNA of the CDR3: TGCGCCAGCAGCAGTCATAGTGGAGCCAACTATGGCTACACCTTC. Residues: CASSSHSGANYGYTF.

This chain uses TRBV29-1 with TRBJ2-7; 7 bases are shared with TRBD2. The CDR3 totals 14 residues. V gave up 6 bases and J gave up 0 bases; unmatched junction bases: 8. Germline CDR1 reads SQVTM; CDR2 reads ANQGSEA. This chain's CDR3 is CSVSGGGSSYEQYF. The CDR3 nucleotides read TGCAGCGTCTCGGGGGGAGGCAGCTCCTACGAGCAGTACTTC.

V usage is TRBV5-1 and J usage is TRBJ2-1; 15 bases align to TRBD2. The CDR3 totals 15 residues. Germline loops: CDR1 SGHRS, CDR2 YFSETQ. The V and J ends lost 7 bases and 7 bases, in that order; junction bases with no gene match: 6. This CDR3 is CASQGLAGGRNEQFF. The CDR3 nucleotides read TGCGCCAGCCAAGGACTAGCGGGAGGGAGGAATGAGCAGTTCTTC.

The chain couples TRBV12-3 or TRBV12-4 to TRBJ1-5; 8 bases are shared with TRBD1. This CDR3 region has 15 residues. V shed 7 bases, J shed 8 bases, and the junction held 13 bases outside the gene matches. CDR3 region: CASIDNRQGNKPQHF. The CDR3, as DNA: TGTGCCAGCATCGACAATAGACAGGGGAATAAGCCCCAGCATTTT.

The V call is TRBV20-1, the J call TRBJ2-5; 8 bases map to TRBD2. Germline-derived CDR1 and CDR2 are DFQATT and SNEGSKA (reference sequence). Losses at the gene ends were 6 bases for V and 2 bases for J; bases not matched to a gene: 8. CDR3 length: 14 residues. The CDR3 bases are TGCAGTGCCCTGCGGGGGGCCGGACAAGAGACCCAGTACTTC. It codes for CSALRGAGQETQYF.

This clonotype has more than one count but fewer than ten. This chain connects TRBV7-2 to TRBJ2-1, with 9 bases aligning to TRBD2. CDR1 and CDR2 (germline): SGHTA, FQGNSA. This CDR3 is built from 19 residues. Unmatched junction bases numbered 9, after V lost 0 bases and J lost 0 bases. The CDR3 DNA follows: TGTGCCAGCAGCTTAGCCAGGGCGGGGGGGAGCAGCTCCTACAATGAGCAGTTCTTC. This gives the protein CASSLARAGGSSSYNEQFF.

The rearrangement links TRBV6-5 to TRBJ2-1; a possible D gene is TRBD1 (6 bases). The CDR3 consists of 15 residues. In germline, CDR1 is MNHEY, CDR2 SVGAGI. With 2 bases removed from V and 6 bases from J, the gap between germline ends came to 14 bases. CDR3 protein: CASSYQGSSGNEQFF. The CDR3 coding sequence is TGTGCCAGCAGTTACCAGGGGTCTTCGGGCAATGAGCAGTTCTTC.

The chain couples TRBV7-9 to TRBJ2-1; D is unresolved. Germline CDR1 reads SEHNR; CDR2 reads FQNEAQ (reference sequence). The CDR3 runs to 13 residues. Between the trimmed V and J ends, which lost 3 bases and 5 bases, there was a span of 8 bases. CDR3 protein: CASSFSDHNEQFF. Written as DNA, the CDR3 is TGTGCCAGCAGCTTTTCAGACCACAATGAGCAGTTCTTC.

The chain links TRBV20-1 to TRBJ2-7, with D perhaps matching TRBD2 (7 bases). The germline V gene has CDR1 DFQATT and CDR2 SNEGSKA (reference sequence). This CDR3 has 13 residues. V was clipped by 5 bases and J by 2 bases, with 13 bases between them. CDR3 region: CSADGGLTYEQYF. The DNA for the CDR3 is TGCAGTGCTGACGGGGGGCTGACCTACGAGCAGTACTTC.

This clonotype was recorded only once. The J gene is TRBJ1-2, the V gene TRBV9; 11 bases align to TRBD1. The CDR3 loop spans 15 amino acids. Germline CDR1 and CDR2: SGDLS and YYNGEE. Losses at the gene ends were 0 bases for V and 2 bases for J; bases not matched to a gene: 0. CDR3: CASSVGDRGNYGYTF. The DNA for the CDR3 is TGTGCCAGCAGCGTAGGGGACAGGGGGAACTATGGCTACACCTTC.

The rearrangement joins TRBV12-3 or TRBV12-4 to TRBJ2-1, with 8 bases lining up with TRBD1. This CDR3 spans 15 amino acids. V lost 6 bases to trimming and J lost 4 bases; unmatched junction nucleotides: 8. CDR3 loop: CASRAWTGRYNEQFF. DNA for the CDR3: TGTGCCAGCAGGGCTTGGACAGGGAGGTACAATGAGCAGTTCTTC.

This clonotype was seen a handful of times. The V gene is TRBV7-9, the J gene TRBJ2-7; 7 nucleotides match TRBD1. Per germline, CDR1 SEHNR and CDR2 FQNEAQ (reference sequence). V shed 8 bases and J 4 bases; nucleotides not matched to a gene: 5. The CDR3 runs 12 residues. Written as DNA, the CDR3 is TGTGCCAGCGGGGAGACAGGGTACGAGCAGTACTTC. It yields the protein CASGETGYEQYF.

This clonotype was detected many times. The chain uses TRBV28 and TRBJ2-3; D gene uncertain. Germline V gene data show CDR1 as MDHEN and CDR2 as SYDVKM. CDR3 length: 18 amino acids. V dropped 2 bases and J dropped 0 bases, with 18 bases sitting between them. CDR3 nucleotide sequence: TGTGCCAGCAGTTTAAAGGCCAGTCGGATAGATAGCACAGATACGCAGTATTTT. This translates into CASSLKASRIDSTDTQYF. The complete variable domain, with remaining parts taken from reference TRBV28 and TRBJ2-3, reads DVKVTQSSRYLVKRTGEKVFLECVQDMDHENMFWYRQDPGLGLRLIYFSYDVKMKEKGDIPEGYSVSREKKERFSLILESASTNQTSMYLCASSLKASRIDSTDTQYFGPGTRLTVL.

There are a few counts of this clonotype. The chain couples TRBV5-1 to TRBJ2-7; the D call may be TRBD1 or TRBD2 (5 bases each). The germline gives CDR1 SGHRS, CDR2 YFSETQ. CDR3 length: 13 residues. V lost 4 bases and J lost 2, with 10 bases in between. The CDR3 nucleotides are TGCGCCAGCAGCGTTGGGGACGCCTACGAGCAGTACTTC. Amino acid sequence: CASSVGDAYEQYF.

This clonotype was seen a few times. V gene TRBV28 combines with J gene TRBJ2-7; TRBD2 agrees at 7 bases. The ends lost 2 bases at V and 4 bases at J; junction bases unmatched: 5. CDR3 size: 14 residues. The germline V gene encodes CDR1 MDHEN and CDR2 SYDVKM. The CDR3, as DNA: TGTGCCAGCAGTTTAGTAGCGGGCAGTTACGAGCAGTACTTC. The encoded protein is CASSLVAGSYEQYF.

This rearrangement joins TRBV4-1 to TRBJ2-3; 15 bases are a match to TRBD2. With 4 bases clipped from V and 9 bases from J, the junction kept 8 bases outside the gene matches. The CDR3 is made up of 16 amino acids. Germline CDR1 is MGHRA and CDR2 is YSYEKL. The CDR3 DNA follows: TGCGCCAGCAGCCCGTCCGGGACTAGCGGGAGGAGGACGCAGTATTTT. Translated, it gives CASSPSGTSGRRTQYF.

This clonotype was seen a handful of times. The chain couples TRBV3-1 to TRBJ2-2; weak D call: TRBD1 (6 bases). This CDR3 has 14 residues. V lost 3 bases to trimming and J lost 5 bases, with 10 bases between them. The V gene's germline CDR1 is LGHDT and CDR2 YNNKEL (reference sequence). In DNA, the CDR3 is TGTGCCAGCAGCCATAACAGGGCTACCGGGGAGCTGTTTTTT. This codes for CASSHNRATGELFF.

This chain uses TRBV11-2 with TRBJ2-2; 9 bases are a match to TRBD1. After removal of 5 bases from V and 11 bases from J, the junction contained 12 bases not matched to a gene. From germline, CDR1 is SGHAT and CDR2 FQNNGV. This CDR3 spans 15 amino acids. CDR3 bases: TGTGCCAGCAGCCCACTAGGACAGGGGTCTAGAGAGCTGTTTTTT. This encodes CASSPLGQGSRELFF.

This clonotype showed up many times. The chain has TRBV7-9 and TRBJ2-7, with TRBD1 matching over 8 bases. Looked up from germline, CDR1 is SEHNR and CDR2 is FQNEAQ (reference sequence). The V and J ends lost 4 bases and 2 bases, in that order; junction bases with no gene match: 7. The CDR3 sequence is 15 residues long. This CDR3 is CASSSPSTGAYEQYF. Here the CDR3 DNA reads TGTGCCAGCAGCTCCCCCTCGACAGGGGCCTACGAGCAGTACTTC.

V usage is TRBV15 and J usage is TRBJ2-4; D tentatively fits TRBD1 or TRBD2 (5 bases each). The CDR3 has 14 amino acids. CDR1 is LNHNV and CDR2 is YYDKDF in the germline V gene (reference sequence). V was cut by 6 bases and J by 0 bases, with 9 bases left in between. CDR3 protein: CATSRDLAKNIQYF. The CDR3 coding sequence is TGTGCCACCAGTAGGGACCTAGCCAAAAACATTCAGTACTTC.

This clonotype occurred once. The genes are TRBV7-8 and TRBJ2-2; the match to TRBD2 covers 8 bases. With 9 bases clipped from V and 6 bases from J, the junction kept 6 bases outside the gene matches. This CDR3 has 13 residues. Germline V gene sequence: CDR1 SGHVS, CDR2 FQNEAQ. In nucleotides, the CDR3 is TGTGCCAGTATAGCGGGATCGGCCGGGGAGCTGTTTTTT. The encoded protein is CASIAGSAGELFF.

The chain has TRBV27 and TRBJ1-6, with 7 bases identical to TRBD1. Unmatched junction bases numbered 12, after V lost 6 bases and J lost 7 bases. The CDR3 extends over 16 amino acids. CDR1 is MNHEY, CDR2 SMNVEV, per germline (reference sequence). The CDR3 nucleotides read TGTGCCAGCAGCTCATCCGGCCTCAGGGGGAATTCACCCCTCCACTTT. As protein: CASSSSGLRGNSPLHF.

The chain uses TRBV20-1 and TRBJ2-5, with D possibly being TRBD2 (6 bases). There are 14 residues in the CDR3. From germline, CDR1 is DFQATT and CDR2 SNEGSKA (reference sequence). The V end was cut by 6 bases, the J end by 4 bases, with 18 bases between. The CDR3 protein is CSASPGRRAETQYF. In DNA form, the CDR3 reads TGCAGTGCCAGTCCGGGGCGGAGGGCAGAGACCCAGTACTTC.

The V call is TRBV6-2 or TRBV6-3, the J call TRBJ2-6, with D possibly being TRBD1 (5 bases). CDR1 and CDR2 (germline): MNHEY, SVGEGT. The CDR3 is 16 amino acids. The germline V and J ends were trimmed by 2 bases and 0 bases, with 8 bases remaining between them. The CDR3 region is CASSYPQGSGANVLTF. In nucleotides, the CDR3 is TGTGCCAGCAGTTACCCGCAGGGCTCTGGGGCCAACGTCCTGACTTTC.

The chain joins TRBV7-2 to TRBJ2-7; D unclear. The V gene's germline CDR1 is SGHTA and CDR2 FQGNSA. The CDR3 length is 13 residues. Trimming removed 5 bases from V and 7 bases from J, with 15 bases in between. CDR3 DNA: TGTGCCAGCAGCGTCGCAGAGTCTGGAGAGCAGTACTTC. Translation: CASSVAESGEQYF.

The V and J genes are TRBV29-1 and TRBJ2-3; tentatively, D is TRBD1 or TRBD2 (6 bases each). This CDR3 has 13 amino acids. V was trimmed by 6 bases and J by 1 base, leaving 11 bases between them. The germline gives CDR1 SQVTM, CDR2 ANQGSEA. CDR3 sequence: CSVKRGGTDTQYF. The CDR3 DNA reads as TGCAGCGTAAAAAGGGGGGGCACAGATACGCAGTATTTT.

The V gene is TRBV10-3, the J gene TRBJ1-2; TRBD1 matches 7 bases. This CDR3 spans 13 amino acids. CDR1 and CDR2 from the germline V gene are ENHRY and SYGVKD. V lost 10 bases and J lost 1; bases outside the gene matches: 6. The DNA for the CDR3 is TGTGCCACTGGGACAGTCAATAACTATGGCTACACCTTC. Protein: CATGTVNNYGYTF.

This clonotype showed up just a few times. The chain links TRBV12-3 or TRBV12-4 to TRBJ1-2; D not certain. The CDR3 spans 14 residues. V lost 3 bases and J 8 bases, leaving 16 bases between the germline ends. The CDR3 DNA sequence: TGTGCCAGCAGTTTTCGAGGGTCCTTGGGCGGCTACACCTTC. Amino acid sequence: CASSFRGSLGGYTF.